The entry below describes one T cell receptor (beta chain). The junction had 3 bases not matched to a gene; V was cut back by 5 bases and J by 2 bases. The CDR3 runs to 15 residues. Germline V CDR1 and CDR2: KGHSH, LQKENI. The data derive from a study of blood T cell repertoires in COVID-19. Background on the study: From T cells, B-cell-depleted T cells, or PBMCs came the material, which was cDNA or gDNA.

The data were produced by immunoSEQ multiplex PCR, yet TCRdb's version contains in-frame clones alone and is incomplete. The table shows about 200,000 clones, with approximately 80% occurring only once. This TCR came from a woman aged 80 or older with COVID-19, enrolled during active disease. This chain joins TRBV18 and TRBJ1-6, with TRBD1 identical over 7 bases. What was sequenced was peripheral blood. The CDR3 bases are TGTGCCAGCTCAACAGGGGTGACCTATAATTCACCCCTCCACTTT. Its protein product is CASSTGVTYNSPLHF.